This T cell receptor beta chain was observed in a study of T cells in women clearing cervical HPV infection. Dot-blot hybridization genotyped cervical HPV amplified with MY09/MY11 PCR. The CDR3 consists of 14 residues. With V trimmed by 4 bases and J by 4 bases, 6 bases remained unmatched. Germline V gene data show CDR1 as SGHRS and CDR2 as YFSETQ. Comment on this clone: The read ends 3 residues before the CDR3 terminus; that terminus is restored from the germline J gene.

The repertoire was sequenced with immunoSEQ multiplex PCR; TCRdb's copy has only in-frame clones and lacks some. The sample holds some 30,000 clones. V gene TRBV5-1 combines with J gene TRBJ2-5, with 8 positions matching TRBD2. The sample was blood buffy coat. The clonotype comes from a woman aged 18-70 years with a cervical HPV16 infection that either progressed to CIN3+ or cleared (not recorded which). This chain's CDR3 is CASSKGLEVETQYF. The part of the CDR3 DNA that was read is TGCGCCAGCAGCAAGGGACTAGAGGTAGAGACC.